This T cell receptor (beta chain) was retrieved from a study of shared clonotypes between healthy human individuals. Each sorted subset replicate got 200 ng genomic DNA, 25,000 to 30,000 genomes. TCRdb's table, derived via immunoSEQ multiplex PCR, lists solely in-frame clones and lacks some. The repertoire consists of almost 750,000 clones, with roughly 72% occurring once and the leading ten covering under 2%. This clone was seen just once. Its specificity is unknown. This CDR3 contains 12 residues. Germline V gives CDR1 MDHEN, CDR2 SYDVKM. V lost 7 bases, J lost 5 bases, and 8 bases lay in between. General study points: Generally, naive subsets came out with larger estimated richness than memory subsets.

The sequencing input was memory CD4+ T cells sorted from blood. The subset here: CD45RA-negative fraction. V and J are TRBV28 and TRBJ2-2; D gene ambiguous. The clonotype originates from a woman under 40 in good health. DNA for the CDR3: TGTGCCAGCAAGGTTCTGACCGGGGAGCTGTTTTTT. This gives the protein CASKVLTGELFF.